This TCR beta chain was identified in a study of early T cells in non-severe SARS-CoV-2 infection. Study context: Bulk RNA from unsorted whole blood was sequenced; chains were unpaired. Study-level results: Database matching using VDJdb favored anti-spike CD8 responses, with private and CD4 specificities left missing.

The CDR3 is 14 amino acids. Researchers attached unique molecular identifiers to individual cDNA molecules. TCRdb independently ran MiXCR on the 5' RACE reads; one entry per CDR3 protein. The sample records nearly 110,000 distinct CDR3 sequences, roughly 10% being singletons. Points on this clonotype: Its antigen is not identified.

The receptor was derived from an adult who was a healthcare worker with PCR-confirmed SARS-CoV-2 infection or an uninfected control (not recorded which). Sequenced input: whole blood. This chain joins TRBV21-1 and TRBJ2-5; the table's D call, TRBD2, was not checked against the DNA. TRBV21-1 is flagged as a pseudogene. The CDR3 nucleotides are TGTGCCAGCAGCAAGGAGAACCCTCGGGAGACCCAGTACTTC. Encoded protein: CASSKENPRETQYF.